This TCR beta chain was observed in a study of blood T cell repertoires in COVID-19. About the study: From the United States, Italy and Spain came samples of acute and convalescent COVID-19. The analysed material was cDNA or gDNA that came from T cells, B-cell-depleted T cells, or PBMCs.

Assay used: immunoSEQ multiplex PCR; TCRdb lists only in-frame clones, some missing. The data show 130,000 or so clones, with more than 65% seen just once and around 25% held by the top ten. This CDR3 comprises 12 residues. Trimming took off 3 bases at V and 4 bases at J, with 8 bases between the two ends. Germline loops: CDR1 SGHRS, CDR2 YFSETQ. Concerning this clone itself: Given a much more abundant clone one base away, this may be a read error. Other DNA sequences in this specimen translate into the identical CDR3.

The chain has TRBV5-1 and TRBJ2-7; D is perhaps TRBD1 (6 bases). The sequenced sample consisted of peripheral blood. The TCR comes from a human donor in a cohort sampled during active COVID-19. CDR3 coding DNA: TGCGCCAGCAGCTCACAGGGTTACGAGCAGTACTTC. As protein: CASSSQGYEQYF.